Shown below are 4 T cell receptor beta chains from a single sample sequenced in a study of blood T cell repertoires in COVID-19. Assay: immunoSEQ multiplex PCR; the TCRdb copy retains only in-frame clones and omits some. The sample yields 67,000 or so clones, roughly 80% seen once. The source material was peripheral blood. All receptors derive from a man between 65 and 79 years old with acute or convalescent COVID-19.

This chain joins TRBV28 and TRBJ2-7; D is possibly TRBD2 (6 bases). Germline assignment: CDR1 MDHEN and CDR2 SYDVKM. V was clipped by 2 bases and J by 0 bases, with 11 bases between them. The CDR3 spans 15 residues. The CDR3 coding sequence is TGTGCCAGCAGTTTACCCGGGACTCTCTCCTACGAGCAGTACTTC. The encoded protein is CASSLPGTLSYEQYF.

The rearrangement uses TRBV12-5 and TRBJ1-1, with 9 bases aligning to TRBD1. V shed 1 base, J shed 10 bases, and the junction held 1 base outside the gene matches. The germline V gene encodes CDR1 LGHNT and CDR2 FRNRAP. The CDR3 spans 12 residues. This CDR3 is CASGLGGQGAFF. The DNA of the CDR3 is TGTGCTAGTGGTTTGGGGGGACAGGGAGCTTTCTTT.

The chain links TRBV7-3 to TRBJ2-3; no clear D gene. Germline assignment: CDR1 SGHTA and CDR2 FQGTGA. The length of the CDR3 is 12 residues. Deletions cut 5 bases from V and 5 bases from J, with 8 bases between. CDR3 nucleotides: TGTGCCAGCAGCCCACCGGGAGATACGCAGTATTTT. Translation gives CASSPPGDTQYF.

This chain connects TRBV4-2 to TRBJ1-2, with 8 bases aligning to TRBD1. J gave up 3 bases and V 4 bases, and 7 bases lay outside the gene matches. In germline, CDR1 is LGHNA, CDR2 YNFKEQ. The CDR3 sequence is 15 residues long. CDR3 in amino acids: CASSPSGGEDYGYTF. The CDR3 coding sequence is TGTGCCAGCAGCCCATCAGGGGGCGAAGACTATGGCTACACCTTC.